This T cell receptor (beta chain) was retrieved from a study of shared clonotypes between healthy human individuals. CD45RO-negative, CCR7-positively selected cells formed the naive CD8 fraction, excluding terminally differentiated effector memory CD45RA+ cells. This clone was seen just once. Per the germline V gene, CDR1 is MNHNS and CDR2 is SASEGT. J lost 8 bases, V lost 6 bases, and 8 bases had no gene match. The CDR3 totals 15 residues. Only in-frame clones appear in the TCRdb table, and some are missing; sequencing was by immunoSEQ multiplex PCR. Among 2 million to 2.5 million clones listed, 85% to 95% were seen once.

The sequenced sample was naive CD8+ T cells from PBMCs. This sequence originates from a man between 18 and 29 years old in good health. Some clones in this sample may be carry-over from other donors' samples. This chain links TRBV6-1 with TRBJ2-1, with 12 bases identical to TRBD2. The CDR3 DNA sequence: TGTGCCAGCAGACTTCTAGCGGGAGGGCCAGATGAGCAGTTCTTC. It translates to CASRLLAGGPDEQFF.